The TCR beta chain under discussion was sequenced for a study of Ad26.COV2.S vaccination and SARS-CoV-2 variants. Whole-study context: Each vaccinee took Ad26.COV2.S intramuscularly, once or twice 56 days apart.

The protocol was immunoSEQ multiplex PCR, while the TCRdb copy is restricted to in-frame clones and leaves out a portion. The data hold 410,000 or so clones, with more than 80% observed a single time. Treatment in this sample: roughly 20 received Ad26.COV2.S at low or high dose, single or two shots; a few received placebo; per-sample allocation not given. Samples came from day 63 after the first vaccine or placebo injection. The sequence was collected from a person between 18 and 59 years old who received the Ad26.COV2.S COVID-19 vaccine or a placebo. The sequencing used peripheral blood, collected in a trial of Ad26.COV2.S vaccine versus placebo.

CDR3 residues: CASRILPGLAGNTGELFF. The DNA for the CDR3 is TGTGCCAGCAGAATCTTACCGGGACTAGCGGGGAACACCGGGGAGCTGTTTTTT. The V call is TRBV7-9, the J call TRBJ2-2; 12 nucleotides match TRBD2. This CDR3 is 18 amino acids long. Germline V gives CDR1 SEHNR, CDR2 FQNEAQ (reference sequence). Unmatched junction bases numbered 9, after V lost 6 bases and J lost 1 base. Complete variable domain (other parts from reference TRBV7-9 and TRBJ2-2): DTGVSQNPRHKITKRGQNVTFRCDPISEHNRLYWYRQTLGQGPEFLTYFQNEAQLEKSRLLSDRFSAERPKGSFSTLEIQRTEQGDSAMYLCASRILPGLAGNTGELFFGEGSRLTVL.